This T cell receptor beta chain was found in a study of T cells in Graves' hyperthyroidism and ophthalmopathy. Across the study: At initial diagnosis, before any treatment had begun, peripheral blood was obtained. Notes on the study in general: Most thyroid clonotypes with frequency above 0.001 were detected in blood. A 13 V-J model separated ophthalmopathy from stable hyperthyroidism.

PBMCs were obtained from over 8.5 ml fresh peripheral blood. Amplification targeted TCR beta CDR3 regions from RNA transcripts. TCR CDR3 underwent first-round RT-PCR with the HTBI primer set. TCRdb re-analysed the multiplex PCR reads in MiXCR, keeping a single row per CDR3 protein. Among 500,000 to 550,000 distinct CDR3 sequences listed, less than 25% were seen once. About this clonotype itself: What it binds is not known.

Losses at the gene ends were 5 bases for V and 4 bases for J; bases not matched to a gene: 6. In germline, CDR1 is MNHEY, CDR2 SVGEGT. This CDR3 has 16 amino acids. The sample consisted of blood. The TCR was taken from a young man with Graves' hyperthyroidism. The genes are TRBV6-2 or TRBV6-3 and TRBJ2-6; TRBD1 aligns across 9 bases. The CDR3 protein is CASSTQGAQGANVLTF. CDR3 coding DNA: TGTGCCAGCAGTACACAGGGGGCGCAAGGGGCCAACGTCCTGACTTTC.